This TCR beta chain was sequenced for a study of shared clonotypes between healthy human individuals. Study as a whole: CD4 naive cells filled three plates per donor, CD4 memory three, CD8 naive two and CD8 memory one.

The authors distributed each subset's genomic DNA evenly over several immunoSEQ plates. Produced via immunoSEQ multiplex PCR; TCRdb's table is partial and in-frame only. The table lists roughly 2,300,000 clones, just under 95% of them singletons. As regards this clone: Its matching antigen is unknown.

General study results and limits: Blood was the sole source, and tissue repertoires probably differ.

The TCR originated in a man aged 18 to 30 in good health. Some clones in this sample may be carry-over from other donors' samples. The sequenced material came from naive CD4+ T cells from PBMCs. Documented subset: CD45RA+ positively selected.

CDR3 nucleotide sequence: TGTGCCAGCACGAGAGCAGGGGTGCGCGAGCAGTACTTC. This gives the protein CASTRAGVREQYF. The rearrangement uses TRBV27 and TRBJ2-7, with D maybe TRBD1 (6 bases). This CDR3 is 13 amino acids long. CDR1 and CDR2 from the germline V gene are MNHEY and SMNVEV (reference sequence). V lost 7 bases and J lost 6, with 16 bases in between.